What follows is one TCR beta chain and its context. As handled by the study authors: Cell counts per sample came from amplifying reference gene primers. Repertoires were generated with immunoSEQ multiplex PCR, while TCRdb's copy carries only in-frame clones and drops some. Clone size and the V and J calls come from that table; the DNA yielded D and trimming. The repertoire includes approximately 140,000 clones, 85% to 90% of them detected once, and roughly a tenth sits in the top ten. The germline CDR1 and CDR2 sequences are SEHNR and FQNEAQ (reference sequence). With 3 bases removed from V and 8 bases from J, the gap between germline ends came to 5 bases. The CDR3 contains 11 residues. The entry originates in a study of blood T cell repertoires in COVID-19. At the level of the study: Material from acute and convalescent COVID-19 was sourced from the United States, Italy and Spain. Sources were T cells, B-cell-depleted T cells, or PBMCs; the material itself was cDNA or gDNA.

The TCR sequence derives from a middle-aged man with active or convalescent COVID-19. V gene TRBV7-9 combines with J gene TRBJ2-1; no clear D gene. Material for sequencing was peripheral blood. The CDR3 sequence is CASSLSDEQFF. As DNA, the CDR3 is TGTGCCAGCAGCTTGTCTGATGAGCAGTTCTTC.